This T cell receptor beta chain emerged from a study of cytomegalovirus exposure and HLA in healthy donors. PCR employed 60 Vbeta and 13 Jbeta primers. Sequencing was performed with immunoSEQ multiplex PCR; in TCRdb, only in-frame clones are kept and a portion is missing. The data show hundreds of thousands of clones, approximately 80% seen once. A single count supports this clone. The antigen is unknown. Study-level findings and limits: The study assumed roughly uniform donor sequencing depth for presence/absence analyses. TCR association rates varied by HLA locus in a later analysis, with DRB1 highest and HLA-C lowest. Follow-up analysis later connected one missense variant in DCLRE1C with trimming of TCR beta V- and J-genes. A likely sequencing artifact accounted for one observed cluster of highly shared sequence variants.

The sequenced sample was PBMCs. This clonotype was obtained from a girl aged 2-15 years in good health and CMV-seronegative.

The CDR3 spells CASSTGASYGYTF. CDR3 in DNA: TGCGCCAGTTCGACAGGGGCTAGCTATGGCTACACCTTC. V usage is TRBV10-2 and J usage is TRBJ1-2, with TRBD1 matching over 8 bases. The CDR3 covers 13 residues. The ends lost 9 bases at V and 4 bases at J; junction bases unmatched: 7. Germline loops: CDR1 WSHSY, CDR2 SAAADI.